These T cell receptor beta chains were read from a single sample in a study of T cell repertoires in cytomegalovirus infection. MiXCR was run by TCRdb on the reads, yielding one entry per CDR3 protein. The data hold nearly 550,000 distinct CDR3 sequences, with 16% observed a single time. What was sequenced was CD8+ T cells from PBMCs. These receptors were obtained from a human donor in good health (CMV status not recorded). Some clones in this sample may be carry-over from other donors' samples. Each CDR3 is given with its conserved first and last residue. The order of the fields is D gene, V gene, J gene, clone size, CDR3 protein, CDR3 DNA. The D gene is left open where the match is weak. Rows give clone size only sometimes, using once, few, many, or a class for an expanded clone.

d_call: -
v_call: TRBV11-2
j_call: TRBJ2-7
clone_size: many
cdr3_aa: CASSSDFHEQYF
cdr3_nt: TGTGCCAGCAGCTCTGATTTTCACGAGCAGTACTTC

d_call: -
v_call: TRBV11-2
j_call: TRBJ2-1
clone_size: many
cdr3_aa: CASSQASTGDEQFF
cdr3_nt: TGTGCCAGCAGCCAAGCCTCCACCGGGGATGAGCAGTTCTTC

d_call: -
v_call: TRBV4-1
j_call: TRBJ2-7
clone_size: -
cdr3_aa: CASSQDRGKEQSSYEQYF
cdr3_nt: TGCGCCAGCAGCCAAGACAGGGGCAAGGAGCAGAGTTCCTACGAGCAGTACTTC

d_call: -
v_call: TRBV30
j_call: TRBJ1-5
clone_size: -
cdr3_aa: CAYRDSNQPQHF
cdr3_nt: TGTGCCTACAGGGACAGCAATCAGCCCCAGCATTTT

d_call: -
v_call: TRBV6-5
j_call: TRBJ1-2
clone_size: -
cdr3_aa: CASSYSSEDGYTF
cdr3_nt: TGTGCCAGCAGTTACTCGAGTGAGGATGGCTACACCTTC

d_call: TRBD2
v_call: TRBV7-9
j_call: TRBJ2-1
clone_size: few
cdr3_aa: CASSRPGLAGVSRVDEQFF
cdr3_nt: TGTGCCAGCAGCCGACCGGGACTAGCGGGAGTCTCCCGAGTAGATGAGCAGTTCTTC

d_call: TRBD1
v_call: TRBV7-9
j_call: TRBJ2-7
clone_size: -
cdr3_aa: CASSSGTGVEQYF
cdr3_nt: TGTGCCAGCAGCTCCGGGACAGGGGTTGAGCAGTACTTC

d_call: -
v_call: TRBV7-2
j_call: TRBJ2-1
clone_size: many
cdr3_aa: CASSKNILSNNEQFF
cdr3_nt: TGTGCCAGCAGCAAAAATATCTTGTCGAATAACGAGCAGTTCTTC

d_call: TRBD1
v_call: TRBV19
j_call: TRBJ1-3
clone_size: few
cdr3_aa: CASSMETGDGNTIYF
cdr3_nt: TGTGCCAGTAGTATGGAGACAGGGGATGGAAACACCATATATTTT

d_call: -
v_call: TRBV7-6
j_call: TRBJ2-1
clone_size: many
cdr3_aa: CASSLYEGDEQFF
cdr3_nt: TGTGCCAGCAGCTTATACGAGGGGGATGAGCAGTTCTTC

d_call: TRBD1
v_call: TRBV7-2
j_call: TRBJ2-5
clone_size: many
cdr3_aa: CASSLRDRKETQYF
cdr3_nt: TGTGCCAGCAGCTTAAGGGACAGGAAAGAGACCCAGTACTTC

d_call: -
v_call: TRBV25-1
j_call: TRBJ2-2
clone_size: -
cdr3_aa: CASRGLGGELVF
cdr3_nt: TGTGCCAGCAGAGGCCTGGGCGGGGAGCTGGTTTTT

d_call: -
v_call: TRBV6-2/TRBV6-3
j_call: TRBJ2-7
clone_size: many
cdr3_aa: CASSYSGVPLYEQYF
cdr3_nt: TGTGCCAGCAGTTACTCCGGGGTTCCGCTCTACGAGCAGTACTTC

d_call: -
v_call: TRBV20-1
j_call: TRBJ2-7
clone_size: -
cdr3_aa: CSAEYLTYEQYF
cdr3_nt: TGCAGTGCTGAGTACTTGACCTACGAGCAGTACTTC

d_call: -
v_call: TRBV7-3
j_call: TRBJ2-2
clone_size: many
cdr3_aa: CASSERDLTTGELFF
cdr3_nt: TGTGCCAGCAGCGAACGGGACCTTACAACCGGGGAGCTGTTTTTT

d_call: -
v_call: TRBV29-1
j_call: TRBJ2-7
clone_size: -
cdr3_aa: CSVETSTYEQYF
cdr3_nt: TGCAGCGTTGAAACATCGACCTACGAGCAGTACTTC

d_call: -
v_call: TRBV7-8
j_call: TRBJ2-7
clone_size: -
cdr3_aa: CASSSVTTGNEQYF
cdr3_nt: TGTGCCAGCAGCTCGGTCACGACTGGCAACGAGCAGTACTTC

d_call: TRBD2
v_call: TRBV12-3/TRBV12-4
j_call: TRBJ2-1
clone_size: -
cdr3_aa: CASTLAGGEQFF
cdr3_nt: TGTGCCAGCACCCTCGCGGGGGGAGAGCAGTTCTTC

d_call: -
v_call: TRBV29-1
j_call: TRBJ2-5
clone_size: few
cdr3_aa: CSVEDREAGLEYQETQYF
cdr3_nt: TGCAGCGTTGAAGATCGTGAAGCGGGTCTGGAGTACCAAGAGACCCAGTACTTC

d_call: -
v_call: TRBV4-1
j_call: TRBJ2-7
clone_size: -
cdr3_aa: CASRPHRSSYEQYF
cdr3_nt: TGCGCCAGCCGCCCGCATAGATCCTCCTACGAGCAGTACTTC

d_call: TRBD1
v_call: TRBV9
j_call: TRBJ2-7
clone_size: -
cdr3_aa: CASSLGTGSRYEQYF
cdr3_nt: TGTGCCAGCAGCCTTGGGACAGGGAGTCGCTACGAGCAGTACTTC

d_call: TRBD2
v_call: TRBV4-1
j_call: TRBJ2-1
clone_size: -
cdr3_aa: CASNQTAGGLDEQFF
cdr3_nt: TGTGCCAGCAACCAAACCGCGGGGGGGCTCGATGAGCAGTTCTTC

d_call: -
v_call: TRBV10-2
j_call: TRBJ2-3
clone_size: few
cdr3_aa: CASSEWGTSTDTQYF
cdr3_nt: TGCGCCAGCAGTGAGTGGGGAACTAGCACAGATACGCAGTATTTT

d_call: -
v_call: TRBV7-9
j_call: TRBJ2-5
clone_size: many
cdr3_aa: CASSSKLEETQYF
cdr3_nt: TGTGCCAGCAGCTCTAAACTGGAAGAGACCCAGTACTTC

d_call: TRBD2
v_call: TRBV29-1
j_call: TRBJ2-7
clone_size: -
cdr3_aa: CSVGTSGSSEQYF
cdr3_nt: TGCAGCGTCGGGACTAGCGGGAGTTCCGAGCAGTACTTC

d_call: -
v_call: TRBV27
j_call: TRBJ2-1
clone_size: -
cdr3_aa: CASRWGDEQFF
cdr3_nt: TGTGCCAGCAGATGGGGCGATGAGCAGTTCTTC

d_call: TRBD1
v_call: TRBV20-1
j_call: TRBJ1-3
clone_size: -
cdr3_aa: CSARDRQGAGNTIYF
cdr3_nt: TGCAGTGCTAGAGATCGACAGGGAGCTGGAAACACCATATATTTT

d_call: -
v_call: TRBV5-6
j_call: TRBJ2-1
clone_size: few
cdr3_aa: CASSLQLSNEQFF
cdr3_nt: TGTGCCAGCAGCTTACAACTATCCAATGAGCAGTTCTTC

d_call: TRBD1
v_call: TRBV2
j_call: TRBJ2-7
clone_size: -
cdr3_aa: CASSETGQGAWEQYF
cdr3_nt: TGTGCCAGCAGTGAAACGGGACAGGGTGCTTGGGAGCAGTACTTC

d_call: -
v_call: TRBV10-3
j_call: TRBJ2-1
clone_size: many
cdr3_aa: CAISDESGYNEQFF
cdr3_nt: TGTGCCATCAGTGACGAATCGGGTTACAATGAGCAGTTCTTC

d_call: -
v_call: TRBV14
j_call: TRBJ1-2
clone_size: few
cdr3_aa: CASSQDRRRGHTF
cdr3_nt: TGTGCCAGCAGCCAAGATAGGCGAAGAGGACACACCTTC

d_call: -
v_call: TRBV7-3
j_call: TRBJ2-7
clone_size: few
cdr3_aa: CASSRTQAGEQYF
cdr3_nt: TGTGCCAGCAGCCGCACCCAGGCGGGGGAGCAGTACTTC

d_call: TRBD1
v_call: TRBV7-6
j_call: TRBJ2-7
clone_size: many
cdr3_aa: CASSSEIGQGADEQYF
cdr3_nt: TGTGCCAGCAGCTCGGAGATAGGACAGGGGGCTGACGAGCAGTACTTC

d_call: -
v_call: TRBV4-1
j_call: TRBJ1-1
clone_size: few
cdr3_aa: CASSQEGNRAGAFF
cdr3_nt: TGCGCCAGCAGCCAAGAGGGGAACCGGGCCGGGGCTTTCTTT

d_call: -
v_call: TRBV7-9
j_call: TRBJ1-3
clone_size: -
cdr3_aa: CASSPLPPGPGNTIYF
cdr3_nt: TGTGCCAGCAGCCCCCTGCCCCCAGGTCCTGGAAACACCATATATTTT

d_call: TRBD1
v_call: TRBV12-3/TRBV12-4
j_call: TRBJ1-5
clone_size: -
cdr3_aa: CASSRTGQGQPQHF
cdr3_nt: TGTGCCAGCAGTCGGACAGGGCAGGGACAGCCCCAGCATTTT

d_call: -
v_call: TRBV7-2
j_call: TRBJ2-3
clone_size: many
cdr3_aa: CASSLNFGGGISTDTQYF
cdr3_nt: TGTGCCAGCAGCTTAAACTTTGGCGGAGGGATTAGCACAGATACGCAGTATTTT

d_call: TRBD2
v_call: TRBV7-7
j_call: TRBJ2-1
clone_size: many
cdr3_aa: CASSLAGPGRGYNEQFF
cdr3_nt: TGTGCTAGCAGCTTAGCGGGCCCCGGGAGGGGATACAATGAGCAGTTCTTC

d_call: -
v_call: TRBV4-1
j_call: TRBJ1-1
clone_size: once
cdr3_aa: CASSQDGSLNTEAFF
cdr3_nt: TGCGCCAGCAGCCAAGACGGCAGCCTCAACACTGAAGCTTTCTTT

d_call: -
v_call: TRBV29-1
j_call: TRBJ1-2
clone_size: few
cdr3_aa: CSVEDLFPLVHGGYGYTF
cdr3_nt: TGCAGCGTTGAAGATCTTTTCCCTTTGGTCCACGGAGGCTATGGCTACACCTTC

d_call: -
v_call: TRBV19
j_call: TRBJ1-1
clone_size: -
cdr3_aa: CASSIVEGNTEAFF
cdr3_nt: TGTGCCAGTAGTATAGTGGAGGGAAACACTGAAGCTTTCTTT

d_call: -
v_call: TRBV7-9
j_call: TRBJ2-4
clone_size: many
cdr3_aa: CASSLGGRGNIQYF
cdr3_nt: TGTGCCAGCAGCTTGGGGGGCCGCGGCAACATTCAGTACTTC

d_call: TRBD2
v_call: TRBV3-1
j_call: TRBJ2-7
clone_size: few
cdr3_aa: CASSQGLAGNEQYF
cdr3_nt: TGTGCCAGCAGCCAAGGTCTAGCGGGAAACGAGCAGTACTTC

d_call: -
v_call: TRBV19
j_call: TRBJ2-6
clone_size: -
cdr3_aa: CARMGASGANVLTF
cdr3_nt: TGTGCCCGTATGGGGGCCTCTGGGGCCAACGTCCTGACTTTC

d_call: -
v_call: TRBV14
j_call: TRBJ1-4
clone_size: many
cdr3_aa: CASSQSTGRWNNEKLFF
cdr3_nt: TGTGCCAGCAGCCAATCCACAGGGAGGTGGAATAATGAAAAACTGTTTTTT

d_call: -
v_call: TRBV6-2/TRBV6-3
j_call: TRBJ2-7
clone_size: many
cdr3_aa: CASSYWAAQSYEQYF
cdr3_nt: TGTGCCAGCAGTTACTGGGCGGCACAATCCTACGAGCAGTACTTC

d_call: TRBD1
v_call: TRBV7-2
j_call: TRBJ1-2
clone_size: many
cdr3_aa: CATLLQGGGYTF
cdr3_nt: TGTGCCACTTTGTTGCAGGGGGGGGGCTACACCTTC

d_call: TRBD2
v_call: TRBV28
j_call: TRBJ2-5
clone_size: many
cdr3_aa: CASSLTEVAGGQETQYF
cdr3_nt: TGTGCCAGCAGTTTAACAGAAGTAGCGGGAGGGCAAGAGACCCAGTACTTC

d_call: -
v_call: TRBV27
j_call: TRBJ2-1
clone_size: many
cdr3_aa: CASSLPSSYNEQFF
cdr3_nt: TGCGCCAGCAGCCTACCAAGCTCCTACAATGAGCAGTTCTTC

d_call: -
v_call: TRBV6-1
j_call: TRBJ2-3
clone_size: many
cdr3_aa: CASSALLAPSTDTQYF
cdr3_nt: TGTGCCAGCAGTGCCTTACTAGCACCCAGCACAGATACGCAGTATTTT

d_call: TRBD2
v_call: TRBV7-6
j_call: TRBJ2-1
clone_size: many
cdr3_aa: CASSLVLAGEGYNEQFF
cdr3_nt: TGTGCCAGCAGCTTAGTTCTAGCGGGAGAGGGATACAATGAGCAGTTCTTC

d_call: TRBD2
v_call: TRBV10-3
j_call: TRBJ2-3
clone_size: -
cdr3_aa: CAIKRGDRSTDTQYF
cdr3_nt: TGTGCCATCAAGCGGGGAGATAGAAGCACAGATACGCAGTATTTT

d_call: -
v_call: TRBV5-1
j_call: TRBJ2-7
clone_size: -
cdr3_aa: CASSASGSEQYF
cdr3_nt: TGCGCCAGCAGCGCCTCAGGGTCCGAGCAGTACTTC

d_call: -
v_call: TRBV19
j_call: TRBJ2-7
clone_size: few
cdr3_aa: CASSMGVYEQYF
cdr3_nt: TGTGCCAGTAGTATGGGAGTCTACGAGCAGTACTTC

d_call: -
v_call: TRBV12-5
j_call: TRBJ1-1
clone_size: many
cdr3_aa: CASGLVPFKTEAFF
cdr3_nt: TGTGCTAGTGGTTTGGTCCCCTTCAAGACTGAAGCTTTCTTT

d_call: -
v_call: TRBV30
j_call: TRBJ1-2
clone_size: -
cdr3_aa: CAWIGQGSYTF
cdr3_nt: TGTGCCTGGATCGGCCAGGGTAGCTACACCTTC

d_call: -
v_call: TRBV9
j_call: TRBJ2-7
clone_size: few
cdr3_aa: CASSVAGLTGEQYF
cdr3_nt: TGTGCCAGCAGCGTAGCCGGGCTAACTGGCGAGCAGTACTTC

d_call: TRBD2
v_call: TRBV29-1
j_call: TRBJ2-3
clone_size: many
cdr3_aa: CSVEDAGLARVGPQYF
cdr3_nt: TGCAGCGTTGAAGACGCGGGACTAGCCCGCGTAGGCCCGCAGTATTTT

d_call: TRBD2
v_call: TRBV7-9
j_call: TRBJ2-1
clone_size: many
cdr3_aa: CASSPRTSAFEQFF
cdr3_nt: TGTGCCAGCAGCCCGCGGACTAGCGCGTTTGAGCAGTTCTTC

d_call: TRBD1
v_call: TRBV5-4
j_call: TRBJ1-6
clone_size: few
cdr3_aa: CASTLFGQADSPLHF
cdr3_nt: TGTGCCAGCACCTTATTCGGACAGGCAGATTCACCCCTCCACTTT